This TCR beta chain came from a study of T-cell reconstitution after alpha-beta-depleted transplantation in children. Preparation of the TCRbeta library used unique molecular identifiers. TCRdb called the PCR reads again in MiXCR, with one record for every CDR3 protein. The sample has 440,000 or so distinct CDR3 sequences, around 46% seen once; the top ten hold about 30%. Germline assignment: CDR1 KGHSH and CDR2 LQKENI. The V and J ends lost 6 bases and 0 bases, in that order; junction bases with no gene match: 11. This CDR3 region has 18 residues. This clonotype appeared a few times. Its antigen is unidentified. Study findings and constraints: After one year, T-cell counts and TCRbeta diversity mostly came from new T cells.

This material consisted of PBMCs, taken before TCRalphabeta/CD19-depleted stem cell transplant. The J gene is TRBJ2-6, the V gene TRBV18; TRBD1 aligns across 7 bases. The TCR sequence derives from a girl aged 2 to 9 with aplastic anemia, due to receive a stem cell transplant. This chain's CDR3 is CASSSSTGPRSGANVLTF. CDR3 coding DNA: TGTGCCAGCTCCAGCTCGACAGGGCCACGCTCTGGGGCCAACGTCCTGACTTTC.